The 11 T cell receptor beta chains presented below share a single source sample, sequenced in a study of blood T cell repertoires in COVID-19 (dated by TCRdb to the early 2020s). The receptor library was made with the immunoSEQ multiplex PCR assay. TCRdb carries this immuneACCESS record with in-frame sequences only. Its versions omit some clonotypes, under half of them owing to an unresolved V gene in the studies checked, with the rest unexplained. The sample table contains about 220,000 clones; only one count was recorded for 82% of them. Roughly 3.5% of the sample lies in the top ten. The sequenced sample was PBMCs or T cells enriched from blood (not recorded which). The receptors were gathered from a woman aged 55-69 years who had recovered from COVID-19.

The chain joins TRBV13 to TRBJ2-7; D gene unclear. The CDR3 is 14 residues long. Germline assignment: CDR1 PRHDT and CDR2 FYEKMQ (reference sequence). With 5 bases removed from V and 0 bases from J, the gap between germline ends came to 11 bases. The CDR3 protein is CASSPRLTSYEQYF. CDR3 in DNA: TGTGCCAGCAGCCCTCGACTTACCTCCTACGAGCAGTACTTC. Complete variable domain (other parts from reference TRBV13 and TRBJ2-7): AAGVIQSPRHLIKEKRETATLKCYPIPRHDTVYWYQQGPGQDPQFLISFYEKMQSDKGSIPDRFSAQQFSDYHSELNMSSLELGDSALYFCASSPRLTSYEQYFGPGTRLTVT.

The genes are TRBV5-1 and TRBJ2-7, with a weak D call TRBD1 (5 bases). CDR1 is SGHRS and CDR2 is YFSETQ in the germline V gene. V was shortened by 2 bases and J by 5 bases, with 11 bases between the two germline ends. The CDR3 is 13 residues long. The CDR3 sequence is CASSFAGKDEQYF. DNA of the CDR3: TGCGCCAGCAGCTTCGCAGGGAAAGACGAGCAGTACTTC.

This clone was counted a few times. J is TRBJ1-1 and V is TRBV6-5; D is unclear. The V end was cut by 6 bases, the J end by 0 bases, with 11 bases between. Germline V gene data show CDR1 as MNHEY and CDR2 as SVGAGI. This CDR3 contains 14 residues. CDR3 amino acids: CASRTDTMNTEAFF. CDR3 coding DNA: TGTGCCAGCAGGACCGACACCATGAACACTGAAGCTTTCTTT.

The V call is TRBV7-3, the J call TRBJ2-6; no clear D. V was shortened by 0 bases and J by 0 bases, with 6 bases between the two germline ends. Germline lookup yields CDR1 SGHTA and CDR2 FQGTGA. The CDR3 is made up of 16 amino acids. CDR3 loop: CASSLTRPSGANVLTF. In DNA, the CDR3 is TGTGCCAGCAGCTTAACGAGGCCCTCTGGGGCCAACGTCCTGACTTTC.

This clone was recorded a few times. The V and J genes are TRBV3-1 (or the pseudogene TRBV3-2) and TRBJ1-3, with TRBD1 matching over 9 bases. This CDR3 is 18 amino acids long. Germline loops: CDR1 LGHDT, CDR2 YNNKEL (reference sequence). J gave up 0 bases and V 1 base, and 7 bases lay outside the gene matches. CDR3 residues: CASSQVTQGAFSGNTIYF. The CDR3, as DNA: TGTGCCAGCAGCCAAGTCACACAGGGGGCCTTCTCTGGAAACACCATATATTTT.

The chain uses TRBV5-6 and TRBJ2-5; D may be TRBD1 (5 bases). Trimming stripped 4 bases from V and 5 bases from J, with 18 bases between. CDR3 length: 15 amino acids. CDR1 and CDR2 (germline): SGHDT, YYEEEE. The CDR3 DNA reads TGTGCCAGCAGCCTAGTAGGAAGGGGTGGGGAGACCCAGTACTTC. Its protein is CASSLVGRGGETQYF.

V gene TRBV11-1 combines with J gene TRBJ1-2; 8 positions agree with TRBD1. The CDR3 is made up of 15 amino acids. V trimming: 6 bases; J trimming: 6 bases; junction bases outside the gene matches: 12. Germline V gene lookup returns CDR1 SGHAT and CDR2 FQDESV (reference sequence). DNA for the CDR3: TGTGCCAGCAGTACCCCGGGACAGGCCGGTGATGGCTACACCTTC. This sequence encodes CASSTPGQAGDGYTF.

The DNA of the CDR3 is TGTGCCAGTAGGGCGGCCGGCGGCTACACCTTC. This translates into CASRAAGGYTF. The chain employs TRBV19 and TRBJ1-2, with unresolved D. V lost 6 bases and J lost 8, with 10 bases in between. The CDR3 consists of 11 residues. Germline CDR1 LNHDA, CDR2 SQIVND (reference sequence).

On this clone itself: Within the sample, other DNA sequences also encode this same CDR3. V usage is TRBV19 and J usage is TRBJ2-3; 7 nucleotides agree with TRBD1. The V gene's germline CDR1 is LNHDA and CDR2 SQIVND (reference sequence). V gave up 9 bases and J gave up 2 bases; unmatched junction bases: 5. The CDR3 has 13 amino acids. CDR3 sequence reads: CASGDRDTDTQYF. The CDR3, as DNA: TGTGCCAGCGGGGACAGAGACACAGATACGCAGTATTTT.

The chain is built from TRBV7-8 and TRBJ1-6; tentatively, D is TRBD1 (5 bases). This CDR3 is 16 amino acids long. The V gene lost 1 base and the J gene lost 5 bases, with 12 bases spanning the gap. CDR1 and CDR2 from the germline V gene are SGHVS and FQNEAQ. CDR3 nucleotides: TGTGCCAGCAGCTTAGTGGCCGGGACTGATAATTCACCCCTCCACTTT. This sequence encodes CASSLVAGTDNSPLHF.

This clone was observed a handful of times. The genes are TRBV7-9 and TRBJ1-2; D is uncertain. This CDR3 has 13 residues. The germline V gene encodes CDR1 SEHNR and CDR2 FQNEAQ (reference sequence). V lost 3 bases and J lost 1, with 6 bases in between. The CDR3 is CASSLEGNYGYTF. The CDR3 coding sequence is TGTGCCAGCAGCTTGGAGGGTAACTATGGCTACACCTTC.